The 24 T cell receptor beta chains reported below all come from one sample, sequenced in a study of blood T cells in healthy people across ages. The authors ran a second PCR of 7 to 11 cycles using a sample-barcoded 5' primer and a J-beta primer mix. TCRdb re-derived calls from the 5' RACE reads in MiXCR, one entry per CDR3 protein. The sample has about 780,000 distinct CDR3 sequences; roughly 26% are singletons. In addition, the sample was reused for a study of T cells of mothers and their children.

Sequencing was carried out using blood. The receptors here all came from a boy aged 5-17 years in good health.

This clonotype turned up a few times. V and J are TRBV28 and TRBJ2-5; 13 bases line up with TRBD2. The CDR3 is 18 residues long. Trimming removed 1 base from V and 1 base from J; junction bases left unmatched: 6. CDR1 is MDHEN, CDR2 SYDVKM, per germline. CDR3 protein: CASSLLLAGGGLQETQYF. The CDR3 bases are TGTGCCAGCAGTTTATTACTAGCGGGGGGGGGTCTCCAAGAGACCCAGTACTTC.

The genes are TRBV20-1 and TRBJ2-5; 13 nucleotides line up with TRBD2. Gene TRBJ2-7 matches the end of the DNA better, so the J call may be wrong. The CDR3 spans 14 residues. Per germline, CDR1 DFQATT and CDR2 SNEGSKA (reference sequence). For the CDR3, the DNA is TGCAGTGCTAGACCACTAGCGGGGGGGTTCGAGCAGTACTTC. Translating gives CSARPLAGGFEQYF.

The chain recombines TRBV4-1 with TRBJ1-2; D gene unclear. The germline V gene encodes CDR1 MGHRA and CDR2 YSYEKL. The V gene lost 0 bases and the J gene lost 5 bases, with 19 bases spanning the gap. This CDR3 has 17 residues. This CDR3 is CASSQDSRGGDWYGYTF. In DNA, the CDR3 is TGCGCCAGCAGCCAAGATAGTCGCGGCGGAGATTGGTATGGCTACACCTTC.

This clonotype was recorded at least ten times. The rearrangement links TRBV20-1 to TRBJ1-6; the match to TRBD1 covers 7 bases. CDR1 is DFQATT and CDR2 is SNEGSKA in the germline V gene (reference sequence). Trimming cost V 0 bases and J 9 bases; bases outside gene matches: 17. CDR3 length equals 18 residues. CDR3 in amino acids: CSARDWEGARVGSSPLHF. CDR3 nucleotides: TGCAGTGCTAGAGATTGGGAGGGGGCACGCGTAGGTAGTTCACCCCTCCACTTT.

The V gene is TRBV15, the J gene TRBJ1-4, with D perhaps matching TRBD1 (6 bases). The V gene lost 2 bases and the J gene lost 6 bases, with 16 bases spanning the gap. CDR1 and CDR2 from the germline V gene are LNHNV and YYDKDF (reference sequence). The CDR3 covers 16 residues. The CDR3 coding sequence is TGTGCCACCAGCAGAAGAGTGGGGGCGCGGGATGAAAAACTGTTTTTT. It encodes CATSRRVGARDEKLFF. The full variable domain, completed using reference TRBV15 and TRBJ1-4, is DAMVIQNPRYQVTQFGKPVTLSCSQTLNHNVMYWYQQKSSQAPKLLFHYYDKDFNNEADTPDNFQSRRPNTSFCFLDIRSPGLGDTAMYLCATSRRVGARDEKLFFGSGTQLSVL.

A few counts support this clonotype. The J gene is TRBJ2-5, the V gene TRBV10-3; 9 bases agree with TRBD1. The CDR3 is made up of 13 amino acids. Germline V gene lookup returns CDR1 ENHRY and CDR2 SYGVKD. Unmatched junction bases numbered 4, after V lost 9 bases and J lost 2 bases. CDR3: CAISGQGQETQYF. CDR3 in DNA: TGTGCCATATCGGGACAGGGACAAGAGACCCAGTACTTC.

A few counts support this clonotype. The chain employs TRBV2 and TRBJ2-1, with D perhaps matching TRBD1 (6 bases). V dropped 8 bases and J dropped 4 bases, with 18 bases sitting between them. From germline, CDR1 is SNHLY and CDR2 FYNNEI. There are 15 residues in the CDR3. CDR3 sequence: CASSTGTPLYNEQFF. CDR3 coding DNA: TGTGCCAGCTCCACAGGGACCCCCCTTTACAATGAGCAGTTCTTC.

The chain links TRBV18 to TRBJ2-3, with D uncertain. The CDR3 has 16 residues. Looked up from germline, CDR1 is KGHSH and CDR2 is LQKENI. The V end was cut by 3 bases, the J end by 2 bases, with 15 bases between. The CDR3 here is CASSPYNSQFTDTQYF. Written as DNA, the CDR3 is TGTGCCAGCTCACCCTATAACTCCCAGTTCACAGATACGCAGTATTTT.

This clonotype came up a few times. The chain has TRBV29-1 and TRBJ2-7; D gene unclear. The V and J ends lost 4 bases and 3 bases respectively, with 10 bases between them. This CDR3 is 12 amino acids long. In germline, CDR1 is SQVTM, CDR2 ANQGSEA. CDR3 protein: CSVAPRVYEQYF. CDR3 in DNA: TGCAGCGTTGCCCCAAGGGTCTACGAGCAGTACTTC.

V and J are TRBV29-1 and TRBJ2-3, with D unclear. With 5 bases removed from V and 7 bases from J, the gap between germline ends came to 13 bases. The CDR3 loop spans 12 amino acids. The germline V gene encodes CDR1 SQVTM and CDR2 ANQGSEA. The CDR3: CSVRSPGHTQYF. CDR3 bases: TGCAGCGTTCGTTCGCCCGGGCATACGCAGTATTTT.

This clonotype was picked up a small number of times. The chain couples TRBV6-6 to TRBJ2-5, with 8 bases lining up with TRBD1. The J call may be faulty, since TRBJ2-1 better matches the DNA end. Per the germline V gene, CDR1 is MNHNY and CDR2 is SVGAGI (reference sequence). The CDR3 consists of 15 residues. This CDR3 reads CASSIWGQVHNEQFF. CDR3 DNA sequence: TGTGCCAGCAGTATTTGGGGACAGGTCCACAATGAGCAGTTCTTC.

This clonotype was recorded a few times. The chain carries TRBV5-1 and TRBJ2-1, with TRBD2 matching over 13 bases. The germline V gene encodes CDR1 SGHRS and CDR2 YFSETQ. CDR3 size: 17 residues. The V gene end was trimmed by 5 bases and the J gene end by 7 bases; junction bases not matched to a gene: 12. The CDR3 loop is CASSAPGLAGPDNEQFF. CDR3 nucleotides: TGCGCCAGCAGTGCTCCGGGACTAGCGGGGCCGGATAATGAGCAGTTCTTC. Full variable domain (outside the CDR3, taken from reference TRBV5-1 and TRBJ2-1): KAGVTQTPRYLIKTRGQQVTLSCSPISGHRSVSWYQQTPGQGLQFLFEYFSETQRNKGNFPGRFSGRQFSNSRSEMNVSTLELGDSALYLCASSAPGLAGPDNEQFFGPGTRLTVL.

The rearrangement links TRBV12-3 or TRBV12-4 to TRBJ2-3; tentative D call: TRBD2 (5 bases). V dropped 5 bases and J dropped 0 bases, with 15 bases sitting between them. This CDR3 spans 16 amino acids. The CDR3 DNA reads as TGTGCCAGCAGTGTTAGGGCCGGACTTAGCACAGATACGCAGTATTTT. This translates into CASSVRAGLSTDTQYF.

This clonotype has only a few counts. This chain uses TRBV10-3 with TRBJ2-1; 10 bases match TRBD1. Gene TRBJ2-5 matches the end of the DNA better, so the J call may be wrong. Germline CDR1 is ENHRY and CDR2 is SYGVKD. The CDR3 has 15 amino acids. CDR3 in amino acids: CAISESTGGSETQYF. CDR3 DNA sequence: TGTGCCATCAGTGAGTCGACAGGGGGCTCTGAGACCCAGTACTTC.

This clonotype was counted only a few times. V is TRBV29-1 and J is TRBJ2-4; D gene uncertain. The germline CDR1 and CDR2 sequences are SQVTM and ANQGSEA. This CDR3 has 13 residues. Trimming shortened V by 2 bases and J by 3 bases, and 8 bases separated the two germline ends. The CDR3 sequence: CSVELWSKNIQYF. The CDR3 DNA reads TGCAGCGTTGAACTATGGAGCAAAAACATTCAGTACTTC.

The chain uses TRBV9 and TRBJ2-3, with D perhaps TRBD2 (6 bases). Trimming stripped 0 bases from V and 4 bases from J, with 12 bases between. In germline, CDR1 is SGDLS, CDR2 YYNGEE. This CDR3 is 15 amino acids long. The CDR3 is CASSVAGGGADTQYF. The CDR3 region has the DNA TGTGCCAGCAGCGTAGCAGGAGGAGGGGCAGATACGCAGTATTTT. The full variable domain, completed using reference TRBV9 and TRBJ2-3, is DSGVTQTPKHLITATGQRVTLRCSPRSGDLSVYWYQQSLDQGLQFLIQYYNGEERAKGNILERFSAQQFPDLHSELNLSSLELGDSALYFCASSVAGGGADTQYFGPGTRLTVL.

This clonotype was observed a few times. The chain recombines TRBV6-1 with TRBJ2-7, with 13 bases lining up with TRBD2. Germline CDR1 and CDR2: MNHNS and SASEGT. This CDR3 is 15 amino acids long. V lost 8 bases to trimming and J lost 3 bases; unmatched junction nucleotides: 7. CDR3 sequence (DNA): TGTGCCAGCGGCGGGACTAGCGGGGCCCACTACGAGCAGTACTTC. This sequence encodes CASGGTSGAHYEQYF.

The J gene is TRBJ1-2, the V gene TRBV4-1; unclear D gene. With 0 bases removed from V and 4 bases from J, the gap between germline ends came to 18 bases. The CDR3 length is 17 residues. Germline CDR1 is MGHRA and CDR2 is YSYEKL. CDR3 in DNA: TGCGCCAGCAGCCAAGATGGTCTCCCCGAGGGCCTCTATGGCTACACCTTC. Translating it yields CASSQDGLPEGLYGYTF.

J is TRBJ2-6 and V is TRBV27; no definite D call. V was cut by 3 bases and J by 2 bases, with 8 bases left in between. The CDR3 runs 15 residues. Germline-derived CDR1 and CDR2 are MNHEY and SMNVEV (reference sequence). CDR3 sequence reads: CASSFFVTGANVLTF. CDR3 sequence (DNA): TGTGCCAGCAGTTTTTTCGTGACTGGGGCCAACGTCCTGACTTTC.

This clonotype showed up just a few times. The DNA for the CDR3 is TGTGCCAGCACCAGCATGGGGGCGCGAAACCAAGAGACCCAGTACTTC. This encodes CASTSMGARNQETQYF. This chain uses TRBV28 with TRBJ2-5, with a possible D match to TRBD1 (6 bases). This CDR3 region has 16 residues. Germline V CDR1 and CDR2: MDHEN, SYDVKM. V was shortened by 7 bases and J by 0 bases, with 18 bases between the two germline ends. Variable domain in full (rest from reference TRBV28 and TRBJ2-5): DVKVTQSSRYLVKRTGEKVFLECVQDMDHENMFWYRQDPGLGLRLIYFSYDVKMKEKGDIPEGYSVSREKKERFSLILESASTNQTSMYLCASTSMGARNQETQYFGPGTRLLVL.

This clonotype was recorded a few times. J is TRBJ2-2 and V is TRBV21-1; no DNA check was done on the table's D call, TRBD1. TRBV21-1 is designated a pseudogene. The CDR3 has 14 residues. Written as DNA, the CDR3 is TGTGCCAGCAGCGGGAAAGGGGAGACCGGGGAGCTGTTTTTT. This sequence encodes CASSGKGETGELFF.

The V gene is TRBV7-6, the J gene TRBJ2-6; tentative D call: TRBD1 (6 bases). V was shortened by 4 bases and J by 1 base, with 14 bases between the two germline ends. Germline CDR1 reads SGHVS; CDR2 reads FNYEAQ. This CDR3 comprises 17 residues. CDR3: CASSSSDTGSGANVLTF. DNA for the CDR3: TGTGCCAGCAGCTCGAGTGATACAGGGTCTGGGGCCAACGTCCTGACTTTC.

This clonotype was counted a few times. The V gene is TRBV12-3 or TRBV12-4, the J gene TRBJ2-1; 9 bases match TRBD1. The CDR3 contains 15 residues. With V trimmed by 6 bases and J by 3 bases, 6 bases remained unmatched. The CDR3 spells CASRNDRGNYNEQFF. The CDR3 DNA reads TGTGCCAGCAGGAACGACAGGGGGAACTACAATGAGCAGTTCTTC.

This clonotype came up a few times. One junction end disagrees with the germline gene, perhaps due to a read error. The chain uses TRBV6-5 and TRBJ2-5; TRBD1 is a possible D gene (6 bases). The CDR3 totals 12 residues. Germline V lookup: CDR1 MNHEY, CDR2 SVGAGI. CDR3 sequence (DNA): TGTGCCAGCAGTCCACAGGGAGATGAGCAGCTCTTC. Encoded protein: CASSPQGDEQLF.